Below, one T cell receptor (beta chain) is given with its context. TCRdb reprocessed the 5' RACE reads via MiXCR and lists one record per CDR3 protein. The table records roughly 190,000 distinct CDR3 sequences, 8% to 13% of them present only once. The sample originates from a study of T cells after yellow fever vaccination. The clonotype was recovered from a man aged 18 to 35 who received the YFV17D yellow fever vaccine. Sample: CD8+ T cells sorted from PBMCs, taken 15 days after the yellow fever booster vaccination.

The CDR3 loop reads CSVEVPGQPSGANVLTF. DNA of the CDR3: TGCAGCGTTGAGGTCCCGGGACAGCCGTCTGGGGCCAACGTCCTGACTTTC. This chain joins TRBV29-1 and TRBJ2-6; the match to TRBD1 covers 7 bases. Looked up from germline, CDR1 is SQVTM and CDR2 is ANQGSEA. V was pared by 3 bases and J by 1 base, with 9 bases of the junction left unmatched. This CDR3 is 17 amino acids long.